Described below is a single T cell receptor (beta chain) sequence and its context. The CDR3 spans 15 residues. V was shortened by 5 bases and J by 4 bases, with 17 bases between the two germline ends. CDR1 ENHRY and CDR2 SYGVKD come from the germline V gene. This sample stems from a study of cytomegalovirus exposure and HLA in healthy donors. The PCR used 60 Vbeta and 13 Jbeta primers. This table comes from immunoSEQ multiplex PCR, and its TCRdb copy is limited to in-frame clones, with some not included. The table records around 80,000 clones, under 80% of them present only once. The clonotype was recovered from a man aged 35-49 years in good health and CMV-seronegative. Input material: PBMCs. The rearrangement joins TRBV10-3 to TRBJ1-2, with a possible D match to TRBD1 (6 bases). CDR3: CAISLDRKSSYGYTF. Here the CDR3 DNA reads TGTGCCATCAGTTTAGACAGGAAAAGCAGCTATGGCTACACCTTC.